The next 18 T cell receptor beta chains were all read from a single sample in a study of blood T cell repertoires in COVID-19. Using immunoSEQ multiplex PCR, the repertoire was profiled, and TCRdb retains in-frame clones only, with some absent. The sample shows roughly 250,000 clones, around 90% of them seen only once. Specimen: peripheral blood. These receptors all stem from a man aged 25 to 45 with COVID-19, enrolled during active disease.

The gene calls are TRBV6-4 and TRBJ2-3, with TRBD2 matching over 7 bases. Looked up from germline, CDR1 is MRHNA and CDR2 is SNTAGT. The ends lost 4 bases at V and 2 bases at J; junction bases unmatched: 6. The CDR3 contains 15 residues. CDR3 protein: CASSGGTTNTDTQYF. CDR3 DNA: TGTGCCAGCAGTGGAGGGACTACCAACACAGATACGCAGTATTTT.

This chain links TRBV5-6 with TRBJ2-3; TRBD2 matches at 11 bases. CDR1 is SGHDT and CDR2 is YYEEEE in the germline V gene. V was clipped by 0 bases and J by 4 bases; unmatched bases: 4. The CDR3 is 16 residues long. The CDR3 bases are TGTGCCAGCAGCTTGGCACTAGCGGGGGTGTCAGATACGCAGTATTTT. Protein product: CASSLALAGVSDTQYF.

V is TRBV9 and J is TRBJ2-5; TRBD2 aligns across 7 bases. CDR3 length: 16 amino acids. The junction had 10 bases not matched to a gene; V was cut back by 0 bases and J by 5 bases. Germline values: CDR1 SGDLS, CDR2 YYNGEE. The chain's CDR3 is CASSVGLGGSLETQYF. The CDR3, as DNA: TGTGCCAGCAGCGTAGGCCTGGGGGGGTCCCTGGAGACCCAGTACTTC.

This clone was counted once. Written as DNA, the CDR3 is TGTGCCAGCAGCCCCCGGGGTAACTATGGCTACACCTTC. Encoded protein: CASSPRGNYGYTF. The chain recombines TRBV11-1 with TRBJ1-2; no firm D call. Looked up from germline, CDR1 is SGHAT and CDR2 is FQDESV (reference sequence). CDR3 size: 13 residues. The V gene lost 5 bases and the J gene lost 1 base, with 8 bases spanning the gap.

This rearrangement joins TRBV7-2 to TRBJ2-1, with 9 nucleotides matching TRBD2. With 1 base clipped from V and 5 bases from J, the junction kept 3 bases outside the gene matches. Germline-derived CDR1 and CDR2 are SGHTA and FQGNSA. This CDR3 region has 15 residues. The CDR3 nucleotides are TGTGCCAGCAGCTTAGTAGCGGGGGCCAACAATGAGCAGTTCTTC. It encodes CASSLVAGANNEQFF.

The rearrangement uses TRBV19 and TRBJ2-2, with 11 bases that match TRBD2. The junction had 4 bases not matched to a gene; V was cut back by 4 bases and J by 6 bases. CDR1 LNHDA and CDR2 SQIVND come from the germline V gene (reference sequence). CDR3 size: 15 residues. The CDR3 region is CASSKTSGVPGELFF. CDR3 sequence (DNA): TGTGCCAGTAGTAAGACTAGCGGGGTCCCCGGGGAGCTGTTTTTT.

This sequence joins TRBV19 and TRBJ1-5; no clear D. The ends were cut back, 5 bases at V and 4 bases at J, with 9 bases in the middle. The CDR3 spans 13 residues. Germline assignment: CDR1 LNHDA and CDR2 SQIVND (reference sequence). The CDR3 sequence: CASSVSGNQPQHF. In DNA, the CDR3 is TGTGCCAGTAGTGTTTCGGGGAATCAGCCCCAGCATTTT.

This chain links TRBV10-3 with TRBJ2-2; tentative D call: TRBD2 (5 bases). V shed 4 bases and J shed 0 bases, with 18 bases lying between them. Per the germline V gene, CDR1 is ENHRY and CDR2 is SYGVKD. The CDR3 runs to 18 residues. The CDR3: CAISVEGIGPSNTGELFF. As DNA, the CDR3 is TGTGCCATCAGTGTTGAGGGAATCGGACCGTCGAACACCGGGGAGCTGTTTTTT.

The chain carries TRBV9 and TRBJ1-2, with D tentatively TRBD1 (6 bases). The CDR3 sequence is 14 residues long. The V gene's germline CDR1 is SGDLS and CDR2 YYNGEE. Trimming pared 2 bases from V and 2 bases from J, leaving 10 bases between. Written as DNA, the CDR3 is TGTGCCAGCAGCGTCGGGGACACCAACTATGGCTACACCTTC. This gives the protein CASSVGDTNYGYTF.

The chain carries TRBV7-2 and TRBJ2-5; D might be TRBD2 (5 bases). Germline V gives CDR1 SGHTA, CDR2 FQGNSA. The CDR3 loop spans 15 amino acids. Trimming removed 0 bases from V and 9 bases from J, with 17 bases in between. The CDR3 sequence: CASSLAGSSGLAQYF. CDR3 DNA: TGTGCCAGCAGCTTAGCGGGGAGTAGTGGTCTGGCCCAGTACTTC.

The V and J genes are TRBV6-2 or TRBV6-3 and TRBJ2-2; TRBD1 matches at 7 bases. This CDR3 has 16 amino acids. The ends lost 4 bases at V and 5 bases at J; junction bases unmatched: 10. Germline values: CDR1 MNHEY, CDR2 SVGEGT. CDR3 DNA: TGTGCCAGCAGTTTCTCCGAGACAGGGCGAACCGGGGAGCTGTTTTTT. Protein: CASSFSETGRTGELFF.

V is TRBV28 and J is TRBJ1-5, with D maybe TRBD1 (5 bases). With 6 bases removed from V and 4 bases from J, the gap between germline ends came to 19 bases. CDR1 and CDR2 from the germline V gene are MDHEN and SYDVKM. This CDR3 has 16 residues. The CDR3 DNA follows: TGTGCCAGCAGCCCCGTTATCCACCGGGGGAATCAGCCCCAGCATTTT. Amino acid sequence: CASSPVIHRGNQPQHF.

The chain joins TRBV7-2 to TRBJ2-1; the match to TRBD2 covers 9 bases. The junction had 5 bases not matched to a gene; V was cut back by 0 bases and J by 8 bases. Germline V gene data show CDR1 as SGHTA and CDR2 as FQGNSA. CDR3 length equals 15 residues. CDR3: CASSLAGGGVHEQFF. CDR3 bases: TGTGCCAGCAGCTTAGCGGGCGGGGGGGTCCATGAGCAGTTCTTC.

The rearrangement uses TRBV2 and TRBJ2-7; D remains unclear. Germline-derived CDR1 and CDR2 are SNHLY and FYNNEI. The CDR3 contains 15 residues. V dropped 3 bases and J dropped 0 bases, with 12 bases sitting between them. CDR3 sequence: CASSEWLVVSYEQYF. The CDR3 DNA reads as TGTGCCAGCAGTGAGTGGCTAGTAGTCTCCTACGAGCAGTACTTC.

CDR3: CASRQNAGFLGSEAFF. CDR3 nucleotides: TGTGCCAGCAGACAAAACGCGGGGTTTCTGGGCTCTGAAGCTTTCTTT. The chain carries TRBV27 and TRBJ1-1; D is undetermined. Trimming took off 6 bases at V and 6 bases at J, with 23 bases between the two ends. CDR3 size: 16 residues. Germline lookup yields CDR1 MNHEY and CDR2 SMNVEV (reference sequence).

CDR3 in amino acids: CASSLNDPGQGFETQYF. The CDR3 nucleotides are TGTGCCAGCTCACTTAACGATCCGGGACAGGGATTTGAGACCCAGTACTTC. The chain links TRBV18 to TRBJ2-5; 9 nucleotides match TRBD1. Germline V gives CDR1 KGHSH, CDR2 LQKENI. The ends lost 4 bases at V and 5 bases at J; junction bases unmatched: 14. This CDR3 region has 17 residues.

The chain combines TRBV5-4 with TRBJ2-1, with 9 bases that match TRBD2. CDR1 and CDR2 from the germline V gene are SGHNT and YYREEE (reference sequence). V trimming: 0 bases; J trimming: 8 bases; junction bases outside the gene matches: 9. This CDR3 spans 16 amino acids. The CDR3 protein is CASSLAGLAGRDEQFF. The CDR3 DNA is TGTGCCAGCAGCTTGGCCGGGCTAGCGGGGAGGGATGAGCAGTTCTTC. The full variable domain, its missing parts supplied by reference TRBV5-4 and TRBJ2-1, is ETGVTQSPTHLIKTRGQQVTLRCSSQSGHNTVSWYQQALGQGPQFIFQYYREEENGRGNFPPRFSGLQFPNYSSELNVNALELDDSALYLCASSLAGLAGRDEQFFGPGTRLTVL.

The chain joins TRBV3-1 (or the pseudogene TRBV3-2) to TRBJ2-1; weak D call: TRBD1 (6 bases). Germline CDR1 reads LGHDT; CDR2 reads YNNKEL (reference sequence). The CDR3 has 18 amino acids. The V and J ends lost 4 bases and 0 bases respectively, with 19 bases between them. The CDR3 DNA sequence: TGTGCCAGCAGCCTTCCACCCCCAGGGGTCACCTCCTACAATGAGCAGTTCTTC. Its translation is CASSLPPPGVTSYNEQFF.